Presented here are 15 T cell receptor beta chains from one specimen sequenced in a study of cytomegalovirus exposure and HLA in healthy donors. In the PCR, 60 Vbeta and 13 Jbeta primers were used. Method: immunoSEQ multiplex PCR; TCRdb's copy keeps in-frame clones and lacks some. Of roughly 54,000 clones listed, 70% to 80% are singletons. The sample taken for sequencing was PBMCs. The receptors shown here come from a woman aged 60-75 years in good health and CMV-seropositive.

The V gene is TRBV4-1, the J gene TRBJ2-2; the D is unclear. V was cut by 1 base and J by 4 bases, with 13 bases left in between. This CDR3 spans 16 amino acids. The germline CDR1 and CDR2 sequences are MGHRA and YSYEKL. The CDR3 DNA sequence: TGCGCCAGCAGCCAAGTGGGTAGCTCGATCACCGGGGAGCTGTTTTTT. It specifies CASSQVGSSITGELFF.

CDR3 sequence (DNA): TGTGCCAGCACCCCGGGGACAGGGGATTACAATGAGCAGTTCTTC. Protein sequence: CASTPGTGDYNEQFF. V and J are TRBV7-4 and TRBJ2-1; 10 nucleotides match TRBD1. The CDR3 length is 15 residues. V gave up 7 bases and J gave up 4 bases; unmatched junction bases: 7. Germline V CDR1 and CDR2: SGHVT, SQSDAQ.

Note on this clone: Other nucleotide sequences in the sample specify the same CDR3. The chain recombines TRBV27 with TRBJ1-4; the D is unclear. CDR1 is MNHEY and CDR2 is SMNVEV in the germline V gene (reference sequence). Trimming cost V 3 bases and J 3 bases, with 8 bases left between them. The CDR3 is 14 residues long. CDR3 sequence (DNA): TGTGCCAGCAGTTTTGGGCAAGCTAATGAAAAACTGTTTTTT. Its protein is CASSFGQANEKLFF.

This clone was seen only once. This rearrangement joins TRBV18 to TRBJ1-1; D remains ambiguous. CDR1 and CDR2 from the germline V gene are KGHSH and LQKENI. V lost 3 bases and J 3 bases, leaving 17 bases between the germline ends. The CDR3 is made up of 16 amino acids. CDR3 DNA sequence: TGTGCCAGCTCACCTAACGGCGCGACAATCGACACTGAAGCTTTCTTT. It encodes CASSPNGATIDTEAFF.

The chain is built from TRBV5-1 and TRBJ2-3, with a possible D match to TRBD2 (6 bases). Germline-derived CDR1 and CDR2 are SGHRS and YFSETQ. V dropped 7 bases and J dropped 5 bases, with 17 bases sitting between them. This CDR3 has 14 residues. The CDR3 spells CASEVTVGGDTQYF. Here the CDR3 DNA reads TGCGCCAGCGAGGTTACTGTGGGGGGAGATACGCAGTATTTT.

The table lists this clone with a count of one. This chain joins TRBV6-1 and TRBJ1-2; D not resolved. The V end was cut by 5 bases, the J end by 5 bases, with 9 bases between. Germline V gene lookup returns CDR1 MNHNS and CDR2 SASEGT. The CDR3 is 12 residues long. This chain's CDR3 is CASSMTSYGYTF. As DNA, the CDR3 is TGTGCCAGCAGTATGACAAGTTATGGCTACACCTTC.

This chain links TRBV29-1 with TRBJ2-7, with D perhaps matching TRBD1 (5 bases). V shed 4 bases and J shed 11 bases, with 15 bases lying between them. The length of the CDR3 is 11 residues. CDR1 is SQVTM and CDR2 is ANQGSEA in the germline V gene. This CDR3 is CSVVDSWWEYF. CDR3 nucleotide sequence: TGCAGCGTTGTCGACAGTTGGTGGGAGTACTTC.

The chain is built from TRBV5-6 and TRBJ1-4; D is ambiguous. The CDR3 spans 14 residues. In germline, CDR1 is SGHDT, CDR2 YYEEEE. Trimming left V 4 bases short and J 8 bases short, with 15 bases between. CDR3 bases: TGTGCCAGCAGCCTGAAGCCTGTAGAAGAAAAACTGTTTTTT. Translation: CASSLKPVEEKLFF.

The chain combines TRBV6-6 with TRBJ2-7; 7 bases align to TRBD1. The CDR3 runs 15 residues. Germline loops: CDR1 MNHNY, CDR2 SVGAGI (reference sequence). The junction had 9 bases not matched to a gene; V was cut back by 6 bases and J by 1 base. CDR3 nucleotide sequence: TGTGCCAGCAGCCTCTATTCGACAGGGTCCTACGAGCAGTACTTC. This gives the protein CASSLYSTGSYEQYF.

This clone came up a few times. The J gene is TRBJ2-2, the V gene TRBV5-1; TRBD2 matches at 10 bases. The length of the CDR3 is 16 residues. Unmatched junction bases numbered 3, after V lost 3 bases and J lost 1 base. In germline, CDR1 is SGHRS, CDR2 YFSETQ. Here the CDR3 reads CASSSLAGGNTGELFF. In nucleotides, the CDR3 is TGCGCCAGCAGCTCTTTAGCGGGGGGGAACACCGGGGAGCTGTTTTTT.

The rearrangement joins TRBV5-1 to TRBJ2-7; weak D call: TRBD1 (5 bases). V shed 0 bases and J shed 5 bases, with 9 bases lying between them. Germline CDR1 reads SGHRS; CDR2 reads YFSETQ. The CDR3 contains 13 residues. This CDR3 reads CASSLGDSDEQYF. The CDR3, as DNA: TGCGCCAGCAGCTTGGGAGACAGTGACGAGCAGTACTTC. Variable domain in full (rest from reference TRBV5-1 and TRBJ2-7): KAGVTQTPRYLIKTRGQQVTLSCSPISGHRSVSWYQQTPGQGLQFLFEYFSETQRNKGNFPGRFSGRQFSNSRSEMNVSTLELGDSALYLCASSLGDSDEQYFGPGTRLTVT.

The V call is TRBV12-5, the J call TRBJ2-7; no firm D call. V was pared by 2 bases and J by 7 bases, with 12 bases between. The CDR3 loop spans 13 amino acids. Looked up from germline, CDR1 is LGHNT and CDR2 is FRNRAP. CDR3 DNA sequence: TGTGCTAGTGGTTTGAGCAACTCGAGGGAGCAGTACTTC. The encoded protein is CASGLSNSREQYF.

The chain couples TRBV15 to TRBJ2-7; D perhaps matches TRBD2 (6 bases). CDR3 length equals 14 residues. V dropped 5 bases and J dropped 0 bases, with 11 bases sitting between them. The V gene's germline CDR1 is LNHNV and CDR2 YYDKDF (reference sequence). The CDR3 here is CATSGGGSSYEQYF. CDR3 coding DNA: TGTGCCACCAGCGGTGGGGGGAGCTCCTACGAGCAGTACTTC. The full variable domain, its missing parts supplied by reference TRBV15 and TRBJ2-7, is DAMVIQNPRYQVTQFGKPVTLSCSQTLNHNVMYWYQQKSSQAPKLLFHYYDKDFNNEADTPDNFQSRRPNTSFCFLDIRSPGLGDTAMYLCATSGGGSSYEQYFGPGTRLTVT.

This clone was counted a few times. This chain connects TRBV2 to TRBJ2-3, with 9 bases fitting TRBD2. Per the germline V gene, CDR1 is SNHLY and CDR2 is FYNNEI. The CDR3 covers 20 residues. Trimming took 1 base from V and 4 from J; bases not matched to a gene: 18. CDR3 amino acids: CASSEVFTRWAGGRPDTQYF. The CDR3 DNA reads TGTGCCAGCAGTGAAGTCTTTACGCGGTGGGCGGGGGGGCGTCCAGATACGCAGTATTTT.

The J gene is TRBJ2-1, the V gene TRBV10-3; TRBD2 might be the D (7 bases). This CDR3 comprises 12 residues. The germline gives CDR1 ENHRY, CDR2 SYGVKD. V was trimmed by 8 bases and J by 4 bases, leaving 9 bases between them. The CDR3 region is CAIAGAYNEQFF. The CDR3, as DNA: TGTGCCATCGCGGGGGCTTACAATGAGCAGTTCTTC.